This T cell receptor (beta chain) was profiled in a study of beta chain features in type 1 diabetes. Study outcomes and limitations: The study notes PCR might favor shorter templates equally in patients and controls. Type 1 diabetes patients had TCRB CDR3s that were shorter (moderately but significantly so) in all four CD4+ subsets. Sequencing of cDNA might inflate the share of cells that strongly express TCR.

Blood was collected once per donor into heparin, averaging approximately 110 mL. V was shortened by 3 bases and J by 2 bases, with 7 bases between the two germline ends. The germline gives CDR1 SGHTA, CDR2 FQGNSA. The CDR3 loop spans 13 amino acids. TCRB transcripts that were expressed got sequenced, as all of the isolated RNA had been reverse transcribed. Assay used: immunoSEQ multiplex PCR; TCRdb lists only in-frame clones, some missing. This table holds around 500,000 clones, roughly 10% found once. On this clone: What it binds is unknown. Other DNA sequences within the sample encode an identical CDR3.

The specimen sequenced was naive CD4+ T cells from blood. The receptor was derived from a woman in her late teens or twenties in good health. The J gene is TRBJ2-5, the V gene TRBV7-2; D is possibly TRBD2 (5 bases). The CDR3 DNA reads TGTGCCAGCAGCTTGAGGGTTCAAGAGACCCAGTACTTC. Translation gives CASSLRVQETQYF. Supplemented by reference TRBV7-2 and TRBJ2-5, the full variable domain reads GAGVSQSPSNKVTEKGKDVELRCDPISGHTALYWYRQSLGQGLEFLIYFQGNSAPDKSGLPSDRFSAERTGGSVSTLTIQRTQQEDSAVYLCASSLRVQETQYFGPGTRLLVL.